These 2 T cell receptor beta chains were sequenced from one sample in a study of T cells after yellow fever vaccination. Each CDR3 protein gets one entry after TCRdb re-called the 5' RACE reads with MiXCR. The repertoire has approximately 580,000 distinct CDR3 sequences, approximately 16% of them found once; the top ten carry 15% to 20%. Sequences were derived from PBMCs, sampled around 5 days after the first yellow fever vaccination. These TCRs come from a man aged 18-30 years who received the YFV17D yellow fever vaccine.

V and J are TRBV5-1 and TRBJ2-5; 10 positions agree with TRBD2. Germline lookup yields CDR1 SGHRS and CDR2 YFSETQ. Trimming took 0 bases from V and 2 from J; bases not matched to a gene: 7. The CDR3 totals 17 residues. The CDR3 here is CASSLGASGGAQETQYF. The CDR3 DNA reads TGCGCCAGCAGCTTGGGGGCTAGCGGGGGTGCACAAGAGACCCAGTACTTC.

The rearrangement joins TRBV20-1 to TRBJ2-5; 10 bases agree with TRBD1. The CDR3 contains 12 residues. Germline V gene data show CDR1 as DFQATT and CDR2 as SNEGSKA (reference sequence). V was clipped by 4 bases and J by 13 bases; unmatched bases: 9. CDR3 sequence: CSATRGQGVRYF. Written as DNA, the CDR3 is TGCAGTGCTACCCGCGGACAGGGGGTTCGGTACTTC.